The rows below give T cell receptor beta chains drawn from one sample of a study of beta chain features in type 1 diabetes. TCRdb's copy holds only in-frame clones and misses some; the assay was immunoSEQ multiplex PCR. This table has about 150,000 clones, 10% appearing once. Sequenced sample: central memory CD4+ T cells from blood. These receptors were taken from a man aged 25-45 years with type 1 diabetes. Both conserved end residues are trimmed from each CDR3. A D gene is named only where the DNA matches it firmly.

v_gene,d_gene,j_gene,CDR3aa
TRBV27,NA,TRBJ1-5,ASSFHNQPQH
TRBV28,TRBD2,TRBJ2-7,ASSLGGFGSYEQY
TRBV5-1,NA,TRBJ2-6,ASTFILPYGYSGANVLT
TRBV6-1,NA,TRBJ2-3,ASSESGGRDTQY
TRBV23-1,TRBD1,TRBJ2-1,ASSHIAGQGIYNEQF
TRBV5-4,NA,TRBJ2-1,ASSLDRDNEQF
TRBV6-1,TRBD2,TRBJ2-5,ASRGGLGWQETQY
TRBV28,NA,TRBJ2-1,ASSPGRTHEQF
TRBV27,TRBD1,TRBJ2-5,ASKHRTGQTQETQY
TRBV18,TRBD1,TRBJ2-7,ASSPSGTGMGEQY
TRBV5-1,NA,TRBJ1-2,ASNNGAGANYGYT
TRBV4-3,NA,TRBJ2-3,ASSQDLGRQADTQY
TRBV11-1,NA,TRBJ2-3,ASSFLAESTDTQY
TRBV7-9,NA,TRBJ1-1,ASSAQVNTEAF
TRBV29-1,TRBD2,TRBJ2-5,SVQSGIETQY
TRBV6-5,TRBD2,TRBJ2-1,ATWTSGSHEQF
TRBV7-9,TRBD2,TRBJ2-1,ASSLALAGTYNEQF
TRBV2,TRBD1,TRBJ2-3,ASSVGTGSGTDTQY
TRBV4-2,NA,TRBJ2-1,ASSPLEAVDNEQF
TRBV28,TRBD1,TRBJ1-3,ASSHLGGQGHNTIY
TRBV7-3,NA,TRBJ2-1,ASSARGDYNEQF
TRBV7-2,NA,TRBJ2-7,ASSLAGRAYEQY
TRBV7-2,NA,TRBJ2-1,ASIPTRGSYNEQF
TRBV7-3,NA,TRBJ2-2,ASSVQGPAGELF